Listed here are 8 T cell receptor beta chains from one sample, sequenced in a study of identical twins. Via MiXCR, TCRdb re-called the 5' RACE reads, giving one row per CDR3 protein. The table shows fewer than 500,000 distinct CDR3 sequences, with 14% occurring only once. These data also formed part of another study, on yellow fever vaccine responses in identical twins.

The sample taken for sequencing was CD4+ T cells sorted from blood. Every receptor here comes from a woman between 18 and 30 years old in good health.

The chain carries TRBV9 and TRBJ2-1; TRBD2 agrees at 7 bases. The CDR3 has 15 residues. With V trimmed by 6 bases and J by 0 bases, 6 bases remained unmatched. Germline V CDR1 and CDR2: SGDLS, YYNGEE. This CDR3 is CASNLGGSSYNEQFF. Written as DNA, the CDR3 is TGTGCCAGCAACCTGGGAGGGAGCTCCTACAATGAGCAGTTCTTC.

In DNA, the CDR3 is TGCAGCGTTGTTGTCGAGGGCAGCAATCAGCCCCAGCATTTT. This sequence encodes CSVVVEGSNQPQHF. The rearrangement links TRBV29-1 to TRBJ1-5, with D unclear. This CDR3 is 14 amino acids long. Trimming shortened V by 4 bases and J by 1 base, and 11 bases separated the two germline ends. Germline V CDR1 and CDR2: SQVTM, ANQGSEA.

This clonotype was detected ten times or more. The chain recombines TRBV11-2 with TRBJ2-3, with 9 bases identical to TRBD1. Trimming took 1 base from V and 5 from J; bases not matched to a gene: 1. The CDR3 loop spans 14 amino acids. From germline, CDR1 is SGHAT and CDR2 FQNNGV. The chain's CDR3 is CASSLGQGVDTQYF. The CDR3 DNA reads TGTGCCAGCAGCTTAGGACAGGGGGTAGATACGCAGTATTTT. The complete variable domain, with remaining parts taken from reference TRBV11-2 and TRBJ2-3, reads EAGVAQSPRYKIIEKRQSVAFWCNPISGHATLYWYQQILGQGPKLLIQFQNNGVVDDSQLPKDRFSAERLKGVDSTLKIQPAKLEDSAVYLCASSLGQGVDTQYFGPGTRLTVL.

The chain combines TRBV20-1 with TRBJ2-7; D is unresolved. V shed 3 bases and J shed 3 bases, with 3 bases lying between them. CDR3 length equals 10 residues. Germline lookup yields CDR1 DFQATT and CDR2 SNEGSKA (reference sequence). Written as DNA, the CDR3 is TGCAGTGCTAGCAGCTACGAGCAGTACTTC. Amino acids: CSASSYEQYF.

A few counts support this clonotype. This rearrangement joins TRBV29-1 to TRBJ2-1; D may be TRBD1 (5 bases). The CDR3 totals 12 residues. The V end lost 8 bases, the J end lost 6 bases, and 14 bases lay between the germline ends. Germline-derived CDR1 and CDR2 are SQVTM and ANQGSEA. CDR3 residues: CSLGWGLNEQFF. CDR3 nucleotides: TGCAGCCTCGGATGGGGCCTCAATGAGCAGTTCTTC.

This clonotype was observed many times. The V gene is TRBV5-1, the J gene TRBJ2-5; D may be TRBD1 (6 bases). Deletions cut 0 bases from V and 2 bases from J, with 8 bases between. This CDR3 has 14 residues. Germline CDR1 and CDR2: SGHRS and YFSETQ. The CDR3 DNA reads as TGCGCCAGCAGCTTGGCTACAGGGCAAGAGACCCAGTACTTC. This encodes CASSLATGQETQYF.

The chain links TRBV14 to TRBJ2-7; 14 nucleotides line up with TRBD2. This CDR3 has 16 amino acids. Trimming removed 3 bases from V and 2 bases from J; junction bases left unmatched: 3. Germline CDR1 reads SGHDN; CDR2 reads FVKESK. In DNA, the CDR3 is TGTGCCAGCAGCCAGGGGACTAGCGGGAGAACCTACGAGCAGTACTTC. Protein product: CASSQGTSGRTYEQYF.

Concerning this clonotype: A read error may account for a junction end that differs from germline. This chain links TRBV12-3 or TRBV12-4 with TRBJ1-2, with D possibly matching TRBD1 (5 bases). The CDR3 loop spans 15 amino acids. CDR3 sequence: CASGDGGASPSIQSF. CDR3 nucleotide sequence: TGTGCCAGCGGGGACGGCGGGGCGAGCCCCTCCATCCAGAGCTTC.